This T cell receptor (beta chain) was profiled in a study of cytomegalovirus exposure and HLA in healthy donors. The CDR3 length is 17 residues. V was shortened by 2 bases and J by 5 bases, with 20 bases between the two germline ends. The germline gives CDR1 KGHSH, CDR2 LQKENI. PCR used 60 Vbeta primers and 13 Jbeta primers. The table came from immunoSEQ multiplex PCR; TCRdb's copy has only in-frame clones and leaves some out. The sample includes 150,000 or so clones, around three quarters of them seen just once. The J gene is TRBJ2-3, the V gene TRBV18, with D maybe TRBD1 (6 bases). The source material was PBMCs. The sequence was collected from a woman between 50 and 59 years old in good health and CMV-seropositive. The CDR3 nucleotides are TGTGCCAGCTCACCAAGGCAGGGAAGAAGAGGGGGAGATACGCAGTATTTT. It yields the protein CASSPRQGRRGGDTQYF. The full variable domain, with the rest looked up from reference TRBV18 and TRBJ2-3, is NAGVMQNPRHLVRRRGQEARLRCSPMKGHSHVYWYRQLPEEGLKFMVYLQKENIIDESGMPKERFSAEFPKEGPSILRIQQVVRGDSAAYFCASSPRQGRRGGDTQYFGPGTRLTVL.